The 14 T cell receptor beta chains listed next were all sequenced from one sample in a study of response to subunit inactivated influenza vaccine. From the RT-PCR reads, TCRdb called clonotypes with MiXCR, one entry per CDR3 protein. The sample consists of about 780,000 distinct CDR3 sequences, under 20% of them appearing once. The source material was PBMCs from blood, sampled 5 days after vaccination. The receptors derive from a man in his fifties or sixties who received an inactivated influenza vaccine.

The chain couples TRBV29-1 to TRBJ2-1, with a possible D match to TRBD2 (6 bases). The CDR3 covers 13 residues. The V end lost 4 bases, the J end lost 2 bases, and 9 bases lay between the germline ends. CDR1 SQVTM and CDR2 ANQGSEA come from the germline V gene. CDR3 protein: CSVVSGAYNEQFF. In nucleotides, the CDR3 is TGCAGCGTTGTATCGGGGGCCTACAATGAGCAGTTCTTC.

This clonotype has a count of ten or more. The chain combines TRBV5-1 with TRBJ1-2; no firm D call. The CDR3 consists of 13 residues. Germline V gene data show CDR1 as SGHRS and CDR2 as YFSETQ. Trimming removed 7 bases from V and 7 bases from J, with 17 bases in between. The CDR3 loop reads CASRVDDSAGYTF. The CDR3 region has the DNA TGCGCCAGCCGAGTAGATGATTCCGCTGGCTACACCTTC.

V and J are TRBV6-5 and TRBJ1-4, with D perhaps matching TRBD1 (5 bases). Germline CDR1 reads MNHEY; CDR2 reads SVGAGI. This CDR3 contains 16 residues. Trimming left V 0 bases short and J 4 bases short, with 12 bases between. The CDR3, as DNA: TGTGCCAGCAGTTACTCGAATATGGGGCTTAATGAAAAACTGTTTTTT. The encoded protein is CASSYSNMGLNEKLFF.

The V gene is TRBV28, the J gene TRBJ1-2; D uncertain. The germline V gene has CDR1 MDHEN and CDR2 SYDVKM. The CDR3 runs to 12 residues. V lost 5 bases, J lost 8 bases, and 12 bases lay in between. The CDR3, as DNA: TGTGCCAGCAGTGACTCCCCGAGGGGCTACACCTTC. This encodes CASSDSPRGYTF.

The chain joins TRBV28 to TRBJ2-6; 7 bases map to TRBD1. Germline V gene lookup returns CDR1 MDHEN and CDR2 SYDVKM. The CDR3 is 18 residues long. Losses at the gene ends were 0 bases for V and 2 bases for J; bases not matched to a gene: 7. The CDR3 is CASSLWGTVHAGANVLTF. The CDR3 coding sequence is TGTGCCAGCAGTTTATGGGGGACAGTCCACGCTGGGGCCAACGTCCTGACTTTC.

The rearrangement joins TRBV12-3 or TRBV12-4 to TRBJ1-1; 8 bases agree with TRBD1. This CDR3 contains 17 residues. The junction had 12 bases not matched to a gene; V was cut back by 5 bases and J by 1 base. The CDR3 region is CASSETPRGLGNTEAFF. CDR3 nucleotide sequence: TGTGCCAGCAGTGAAACACCCAGGGGGCTGGGGAACACTGAAGCTTTCTTT.

This clonotype was counted between two and nine times. The chain combines TRBV12-3 or TRBV12-4 with TRBJ2-7; D not resolved. CDR3 length: 16 amino acids. Trimming stripped 3 bases from V and 2 bases from J, with 17 bases between. CDR3 sequence: CASSFSAVPATYEQYF. The CDR3 DNA sequence: TGTGCCAGCAGTTTTTCGGCGGTACCGGCTACCTACGAGCAGTACTTC.

This chain joins TRBV4-3 and TRBJ2-2; possibly TRBD1 or TRBD2 for D (5 bases each). Germline CDR1 LGHNA, CDR2 YSLEER. V shed 0 bases and J shed 0 bases, with 8 bases lying between them. The CDR3 length is 16 residues. The CDR3 protein is CASSQDWGSNTGELFF. CDR3 in DNA: TGCGCCAGCAGCCAAGATTGGGGGTCGAACACCGGGGAGCTGTTTTTT.

This clonotype has at least ten counts. The chain links TRBV11-1 to TRBJ2-6; a possible D gene is TRBD1 (6 bases). CDR3 length: 18 residues. Trimming shortened V by 5 bases and J by 3 bases, and 20 bases separated the two germline ends. Germline values: CDR1 SGHAT, CDR2 FQDESV (reference sequence). The DNA of the CDR3 is TGTGCCAGCAGCCCTCGTTTGACAGGTCCGGGTGGGGCCAACGTCCTGACTTTC. Amino acids: CASSPRLTGPGGANVLTF.

This clonotype has more than one count but fewer than ten. CDR3 sequence (DNA): TGCGCCAGCAGCCCGGTGACACGCACAGATACGCAGTATTTT. Translated: CASSPVTRTDTQYF. The rearrangement joins TRBV4-1 to TRBJ2-3; no clear D. Germline values: CDR1 MGHRA, CDR2 YSYEKL. The CDR3 has 14 amino acids. The V end lost 4 bases, the J end lost 1 base, and 9 bases lay between the germline ends.

This clonotype came up a few times. CDR3 in DNA: TGCGCCAGCAGTGAGGTCGCTAACTATGGCTACACCTTC. Translated: CASSEVANYGYTF. The gene calls are TRBV10-2 and TRBJ1-2, with D unclear. In germline, CDR1 is WSHSY, CDR2 SAAADI. This CDR3 has 13 amino acids. V lost 2 bases and J 0 bases, leaving 4 bases between the germline ends.

This clonotype was recorded many times. The rearrangement links TRBV6-1 to TRBJ2-3; TRBD2 is a possible D gene (5 bases). This CDR3 spans 14 amino acids. Germline V gene data show CDR1 as MNHNS and CDR2 as SASEGT. Deletions cut 2 bases from V and 2 bases from J, with 8 bases between. The CDR3 sequence: CASSEFGNTDTQYF. Written as DNA, the CDR3 is TGTGCCAGCAGTGAATTCGGGAACACAGATACGCAGTATTTT.

This clonotype occurred many times. This chain links TRBV5-1 with TRBJ2-7; TRBD1 might be the D (5 bases). Germline-derived CDR1 and CDR2 are SGHRS and YFSETQ. The CDR3 contains 13 residues. Deletions cut 6 bases from V and 3 bases from J, with 13 bases between. The CDR3 spells CASIGQGGYEQYF. The DNA of the CDR3 is TGCGCCAGCATAGGCCAGGGCGGCTACGAGCAGTACTTC.

This clonotype came up a few times. V usage is TRBV29-1 and J usage is TRBJ1-5, with a possible D match to TRBD1 (6 bases). The ends were cut back, 7 bases at V and 6 bases at J, with 13 bases in the middle. Germline assignment: CDR1 SQVTM and CDR2 ANQGSEA. There are 12 residues in the CDR3. This CDR3 is CSAGERSQPQHF. CDR3 in DNA: TGCAGCGCAGGGGAGAGGTCTCAGCCCCAGCATTTT.